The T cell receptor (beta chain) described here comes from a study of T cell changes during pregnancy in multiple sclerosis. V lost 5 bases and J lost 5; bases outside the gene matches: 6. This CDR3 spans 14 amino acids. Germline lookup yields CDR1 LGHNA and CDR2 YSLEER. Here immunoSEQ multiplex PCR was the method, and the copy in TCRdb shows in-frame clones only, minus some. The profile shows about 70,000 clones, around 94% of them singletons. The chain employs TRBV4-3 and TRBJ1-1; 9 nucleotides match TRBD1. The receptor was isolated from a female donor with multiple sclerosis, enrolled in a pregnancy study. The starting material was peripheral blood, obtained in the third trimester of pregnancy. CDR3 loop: CASSSQGALTEAFF. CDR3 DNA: TGCGCCAGCAGCTCACAGGGGGCTCTTACTGAAGCTTTCTTT.